What follows is one TCR beta chain and its context. This entry comes from a study of OX40 agonist ivuxolimab in advanced cancers. Study as a whole: Patients received ivuxolimab, an intravenous treatment, every 2 weeks at 0.01 to 10 mg/kg.

Sequenced by immunoSEQ multiplex PCR; TCRdb stores in-frame clones only, minus some. In the table there are about 20,000 clones, about four fifths of which are singletons. Sequencing used CD4+ or CD8+ T cells sorted from blood, obtained in a trial of the OX40 agonist ivuxolimab. The receptor was isolated from an adult with an advanced solid tumor such as melanoma, head and neck, liver or kidney cancer.

Here the CDR3 reads CASSQEASGSSYNEQFF. The DNA of the CDR3 is TGTGCCAGCAGCCAAGAAGCCAGCGGGAGCTCCTACAATGAGCAGTTCTTC. The chain is built from TRBV4-2 and TRBJ2-1, with 8 bases identical to TRBD2. The CDR3 extends over 17 amino acids. Germline loops: CDR1 LGHNA, CDR2 YNFKEQ. The ends lost 0 bases at V and 0 bases at J; junction bases unmatched: 4.